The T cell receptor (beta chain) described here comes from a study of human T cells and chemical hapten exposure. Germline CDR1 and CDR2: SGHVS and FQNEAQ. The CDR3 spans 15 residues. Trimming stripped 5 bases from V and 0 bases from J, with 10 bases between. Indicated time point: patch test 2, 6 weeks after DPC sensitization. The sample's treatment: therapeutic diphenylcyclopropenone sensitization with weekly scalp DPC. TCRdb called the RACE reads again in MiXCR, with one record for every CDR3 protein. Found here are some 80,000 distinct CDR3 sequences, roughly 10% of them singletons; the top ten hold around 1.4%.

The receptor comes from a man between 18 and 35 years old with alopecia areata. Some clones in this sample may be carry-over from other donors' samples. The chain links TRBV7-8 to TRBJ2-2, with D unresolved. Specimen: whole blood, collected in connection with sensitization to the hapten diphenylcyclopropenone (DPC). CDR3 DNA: TGTGCCAGCAGCCCCGGCCCGTCGAACACCGGGGAGCTGTTTTTT. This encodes CASSPGPSNTGELFF.